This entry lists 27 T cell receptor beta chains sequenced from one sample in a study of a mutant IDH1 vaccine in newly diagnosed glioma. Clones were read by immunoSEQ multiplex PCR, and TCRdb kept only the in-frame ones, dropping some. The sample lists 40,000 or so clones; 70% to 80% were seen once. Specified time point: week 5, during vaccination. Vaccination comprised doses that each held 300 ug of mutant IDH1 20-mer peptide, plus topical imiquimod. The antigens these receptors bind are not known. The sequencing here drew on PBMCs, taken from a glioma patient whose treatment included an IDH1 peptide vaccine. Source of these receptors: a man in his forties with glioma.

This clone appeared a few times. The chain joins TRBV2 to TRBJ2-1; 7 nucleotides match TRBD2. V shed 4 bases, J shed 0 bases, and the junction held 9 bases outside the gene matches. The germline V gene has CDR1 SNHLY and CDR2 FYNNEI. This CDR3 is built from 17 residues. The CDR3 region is CASSAPFIAGSYNEQFF. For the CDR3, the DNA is TGTGCCAGCAGTGCGCCTTTTATAGCGGGCTCCTACAATGAGCAGTTCTTC.

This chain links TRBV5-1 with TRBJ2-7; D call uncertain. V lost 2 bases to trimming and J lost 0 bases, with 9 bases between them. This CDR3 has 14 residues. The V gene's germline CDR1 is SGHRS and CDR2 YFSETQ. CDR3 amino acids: CASSLLGSSYEQYF. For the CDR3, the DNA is TGCGCCAGCAGCTTATTGGGAAGCTCCTACGAGCAGTACTTC.

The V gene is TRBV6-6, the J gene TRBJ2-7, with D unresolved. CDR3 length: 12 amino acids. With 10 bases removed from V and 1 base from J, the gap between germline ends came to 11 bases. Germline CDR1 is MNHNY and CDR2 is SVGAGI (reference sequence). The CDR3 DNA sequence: TGTGCCACCGGCGCGGATTCCTACGAGCAGTACTTC. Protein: CATGADSYEQYF.

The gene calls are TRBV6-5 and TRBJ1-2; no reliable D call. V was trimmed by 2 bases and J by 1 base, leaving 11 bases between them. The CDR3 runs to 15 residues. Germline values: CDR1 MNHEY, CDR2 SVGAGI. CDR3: CASSYRPRDNYGYTF. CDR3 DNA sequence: TGTGCCAGCAGTTACCGTCCCCGAGATAACTATGGCTACACCTTC.

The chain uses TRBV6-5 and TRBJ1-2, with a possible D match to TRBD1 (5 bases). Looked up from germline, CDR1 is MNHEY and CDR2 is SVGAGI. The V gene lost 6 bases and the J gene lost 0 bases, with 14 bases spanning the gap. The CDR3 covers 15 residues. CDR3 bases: TGTGCCAGCAGGAGTGGGGGGGAGGCTAACTATGGCTACACCTTC. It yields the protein CASRSGGEANYGYTF.

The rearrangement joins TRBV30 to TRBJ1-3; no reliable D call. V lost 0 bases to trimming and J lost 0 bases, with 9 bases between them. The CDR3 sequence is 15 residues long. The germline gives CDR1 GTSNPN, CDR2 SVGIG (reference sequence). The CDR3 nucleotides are TGTGCCTGGAGTGTACAGTTAAGCTCTGGAAACACCATATATTTT. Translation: CAWSVQLSSGNTIYF. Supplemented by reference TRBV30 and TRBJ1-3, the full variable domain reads SQTIHQWPATLVQPVGSPLSLECTVEGTSNPNLYWYRQAAGRGLQLLFYSVGIGQISSEVPQNLSASRPQDRQFILSSKKLLLSDSGFYLCAWSVQLSSGNTIYFGEGSWLTVV.

The CDR3 region has the DNA TGTGCCAGCAGTTACTCGGGGGTCAACACTGAAGCTTTCTTT. Encoded protein: CASSYSGVNTEAFF. The gene calls are TRBV6-6 and TRBJ1-1; D perhaps matches TRBD1 (5 bases). This CDR3 has 14 residues. Germline lookup yields CDR1 MNHNY and CDR2 SVGAGI (reference sequence). Trimming removed 0 bases from V and 2 bases from J, with 7 bases in between.

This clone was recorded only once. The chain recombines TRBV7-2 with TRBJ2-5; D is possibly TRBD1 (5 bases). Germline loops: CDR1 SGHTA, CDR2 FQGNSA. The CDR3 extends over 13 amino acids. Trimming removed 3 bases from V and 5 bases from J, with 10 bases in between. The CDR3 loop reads CASSFRVGETQYF. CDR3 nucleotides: TGTGCCAGCAGCTTCAGGGTTGGGGAGACCCAGTACTTC.

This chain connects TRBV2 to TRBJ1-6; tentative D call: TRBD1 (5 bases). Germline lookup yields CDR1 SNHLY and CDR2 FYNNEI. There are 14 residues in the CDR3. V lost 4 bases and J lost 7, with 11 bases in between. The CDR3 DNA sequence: TGTGCCAGCAGTGGGACGAAGGGGAATTCACCCCTCCACTTT. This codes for CASSGTKGNSPLHF.

The CDR3 protein is CASSTGQSAQPQHF. The CDR3 DNA sequence: TGCGCCAGCAGTACGGGACAGTCGGCTCAGCCCCAGCATTTT. This rearrangement joins TRBV23-1 to TRBJ1-5, with 7 bases fitting TRBD1. TRBV23-1 is treated as an ORF (open reading frame) with a function not yet certain. Trimming at V came to 5 bases and at J to 6 bases, leaving 7 bases not matched to a gene. The CDR3 runs to 14 residues.

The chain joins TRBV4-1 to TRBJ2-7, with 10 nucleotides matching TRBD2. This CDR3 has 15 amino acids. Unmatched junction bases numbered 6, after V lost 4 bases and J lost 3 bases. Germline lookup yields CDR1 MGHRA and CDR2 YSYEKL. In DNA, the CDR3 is TGCGCCAGCAGCCGTAGCGGGGGGACACACTACGAGCAGTACTTC. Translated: CASSRSGGTHYEQYF.

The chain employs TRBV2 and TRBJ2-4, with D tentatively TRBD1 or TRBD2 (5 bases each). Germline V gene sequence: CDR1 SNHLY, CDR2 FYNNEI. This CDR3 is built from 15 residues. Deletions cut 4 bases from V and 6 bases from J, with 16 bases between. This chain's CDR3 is CASSVMGTMGNIQYF. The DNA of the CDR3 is TGTGCCAGCAGTGTAATGGGGACCATGGGAAACATTCAGTACTTC.

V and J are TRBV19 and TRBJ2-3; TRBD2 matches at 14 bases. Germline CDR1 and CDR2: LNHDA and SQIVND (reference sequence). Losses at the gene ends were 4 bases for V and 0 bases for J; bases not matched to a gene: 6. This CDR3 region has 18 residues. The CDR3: CASSKGLAGGGSTDTQYF. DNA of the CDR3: TGTGCCAGTAGTAAAGGACTAGCGGGGGGTGGAAGCACAGATACGCAGTATTTT.

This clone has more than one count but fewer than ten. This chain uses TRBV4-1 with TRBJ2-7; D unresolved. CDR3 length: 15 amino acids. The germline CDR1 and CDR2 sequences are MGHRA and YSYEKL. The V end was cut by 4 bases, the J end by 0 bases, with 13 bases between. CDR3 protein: CASSPLGPLSYEQYF. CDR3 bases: TGCGCCAGCAGCCCGTTGGGCCCCCTCTCCTACGAGCAGTACTTC.

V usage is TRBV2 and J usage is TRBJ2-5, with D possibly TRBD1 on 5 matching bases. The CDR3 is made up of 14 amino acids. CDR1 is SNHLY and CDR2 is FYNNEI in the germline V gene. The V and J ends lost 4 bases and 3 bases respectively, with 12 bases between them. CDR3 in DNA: TGTGCCAGCAGTGTAGGAGAGACAGAAGAGACCCAGTACTTC. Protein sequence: CASSVGETEETQYF.

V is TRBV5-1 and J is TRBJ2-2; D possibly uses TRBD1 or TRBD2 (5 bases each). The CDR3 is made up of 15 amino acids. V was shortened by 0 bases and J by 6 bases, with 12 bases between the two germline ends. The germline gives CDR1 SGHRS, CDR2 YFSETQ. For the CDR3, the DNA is TGCGCCAGCAGCTTGGCCCCGGGGCGCGCCGGGGAGCTGTTTTTT. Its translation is CASSLAPGRAGELFF.

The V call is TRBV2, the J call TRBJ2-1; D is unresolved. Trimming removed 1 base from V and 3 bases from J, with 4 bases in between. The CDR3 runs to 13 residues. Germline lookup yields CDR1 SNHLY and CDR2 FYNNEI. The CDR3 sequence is CASSEGSYNEQFF. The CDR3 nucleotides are TGTGCCAGCAGTGAAGGCAGCTACAATGAGCAGTTCTTC.

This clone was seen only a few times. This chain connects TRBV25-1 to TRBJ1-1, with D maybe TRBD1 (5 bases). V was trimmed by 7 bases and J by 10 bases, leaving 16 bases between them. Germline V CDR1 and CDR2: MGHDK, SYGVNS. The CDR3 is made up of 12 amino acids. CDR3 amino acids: CASTSASQGAFF. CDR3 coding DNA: TGTGCCAGCACCTCAGCCTCCCAGGGAGCTTTCTTT.

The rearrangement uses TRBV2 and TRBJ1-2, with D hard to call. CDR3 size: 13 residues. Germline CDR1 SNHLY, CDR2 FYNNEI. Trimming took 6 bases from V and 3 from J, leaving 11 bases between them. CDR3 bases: TGTGCCAGCAGCTGGGAGATGGACTATGGCTACACCTTC. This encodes CASSWEMDYGYTF.

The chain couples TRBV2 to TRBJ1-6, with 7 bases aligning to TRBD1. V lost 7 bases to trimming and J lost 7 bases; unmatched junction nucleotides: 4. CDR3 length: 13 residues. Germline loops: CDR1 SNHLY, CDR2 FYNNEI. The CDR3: CASTDRQNSPLHF. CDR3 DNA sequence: TGTGCCAGCACGGACAGGCAAAATTCACCCCTCCACTTT.

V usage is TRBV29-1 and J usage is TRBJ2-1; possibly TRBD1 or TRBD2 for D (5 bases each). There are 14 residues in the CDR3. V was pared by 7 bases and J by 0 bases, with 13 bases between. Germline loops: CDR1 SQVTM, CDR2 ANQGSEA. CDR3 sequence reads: CSGLGERSYNEQFF. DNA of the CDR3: TGCAGCGGTTTAGGGGAGCGCTCCTACAATGAGCAGTTCTTC.

CDR3 in amino acids: CASSQVLLNYGYTF. For the CDR3, the DNA is TGTGCCAGCTCTCAAGTCCTATTAAACTATGGCTACACCTTC. The chain uses TRBV2 and TRBJ1-2; D ambiguous. The CDR3 totals 14 residues. Trimming stripped 8 bases from V and 2 bases from J, with 15 bases between. Germline CDR1 and CDR2: SNHLY and FYNNEI.

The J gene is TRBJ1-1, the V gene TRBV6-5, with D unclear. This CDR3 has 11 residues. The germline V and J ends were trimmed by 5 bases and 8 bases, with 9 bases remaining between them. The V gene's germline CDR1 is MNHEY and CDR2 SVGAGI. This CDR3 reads CASSTKLEAFF. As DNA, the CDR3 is TGTGCCAGCAGTACCAAACTAGAAGCTTTCTTT.

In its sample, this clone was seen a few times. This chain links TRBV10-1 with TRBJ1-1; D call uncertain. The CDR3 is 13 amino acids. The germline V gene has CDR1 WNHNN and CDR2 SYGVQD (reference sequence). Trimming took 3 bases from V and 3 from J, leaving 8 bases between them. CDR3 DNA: TGCGCCAGCAGTGAAGGGAGCCACACTGAAGCTTTCTTT. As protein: CASSEGSHTEAFF.

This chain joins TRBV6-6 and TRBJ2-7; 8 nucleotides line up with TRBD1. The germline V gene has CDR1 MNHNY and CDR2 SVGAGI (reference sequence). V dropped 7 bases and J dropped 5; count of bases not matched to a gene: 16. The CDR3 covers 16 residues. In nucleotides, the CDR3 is TGTGCCAGCATCGGAGGGCCAGGGGGCGGAATTGACGAGCAGTACTTC. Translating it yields CASIGGPGGGIDEQYF.

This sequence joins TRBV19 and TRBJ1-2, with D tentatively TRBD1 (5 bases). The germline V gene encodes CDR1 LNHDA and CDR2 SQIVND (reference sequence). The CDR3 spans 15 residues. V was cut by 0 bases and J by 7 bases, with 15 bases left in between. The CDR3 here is CASSIDGADGGGYTF. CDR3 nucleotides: TGTGCCAGTAGTATAGATGGGGCGGACGGTGGTGGCTACACCTTC.

CDR3 sequence reads: CASSSLGTGNEKLFF. The CDR3 DNA reads TGTGCCAGTAGCTCCCTGGGGACAGGAAATGAAAAACTGTTTTTT. The V and J genes are TRBV19 and TRBJ1-4; TRBD1 matches at 8 bases. This CDR3 contains 15 residues. Unmatched junction bases numbered 8, after V lost 6 bases and J lost 5 bases. The germline V gene encodes CDR1 LNHDA and CDR2 SQIVND (reference sequence).